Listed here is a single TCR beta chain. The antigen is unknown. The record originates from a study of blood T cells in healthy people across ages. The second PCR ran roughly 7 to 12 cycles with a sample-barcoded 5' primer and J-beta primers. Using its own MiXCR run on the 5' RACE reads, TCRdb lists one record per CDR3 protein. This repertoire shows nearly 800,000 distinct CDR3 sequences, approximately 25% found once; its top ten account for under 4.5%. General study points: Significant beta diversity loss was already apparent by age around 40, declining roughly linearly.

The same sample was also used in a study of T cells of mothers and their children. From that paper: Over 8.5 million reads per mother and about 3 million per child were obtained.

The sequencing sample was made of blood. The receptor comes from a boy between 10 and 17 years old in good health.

The CDR3 spells CSASLVPKNIQYF. The DNA of the CDR3 is TGCAGTGCTAGTTTAGTCCCCAAAAACATTCAGTACTTC. This chain joins TRBV20-1 and TRBJ2-4; D is uncertain. The CDR3 runs 13 residues. Germline V gives CDR1 DFQATT, CDR2 SNEGSKA (reference sequence). Trimming pared 3 bases from V and 2 bases from J, leaving 8 bases between.